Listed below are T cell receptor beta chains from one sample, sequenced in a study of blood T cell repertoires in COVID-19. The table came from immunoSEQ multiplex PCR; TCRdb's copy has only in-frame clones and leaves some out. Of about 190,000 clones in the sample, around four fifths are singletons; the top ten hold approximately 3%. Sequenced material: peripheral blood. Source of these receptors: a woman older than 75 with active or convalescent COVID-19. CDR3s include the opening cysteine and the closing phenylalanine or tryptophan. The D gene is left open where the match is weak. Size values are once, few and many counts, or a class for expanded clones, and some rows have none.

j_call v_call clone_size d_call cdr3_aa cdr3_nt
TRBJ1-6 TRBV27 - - CASSSGGSYNSPLHF TGTGCCAGCAGTTCCGGGGGCTCCTATAATTCACCCCTCCACTTT
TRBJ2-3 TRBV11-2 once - CASSPGADTQYF TGTGCCAGCTCCCCCGGGGCAGATACGCAGTATTTT
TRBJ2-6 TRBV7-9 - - CASSLFRGASGANVLTF TGTGCCAGCAGCTTATTTCGGGGGGCCTCTGGGGCCAACGTCCTGACTTTC
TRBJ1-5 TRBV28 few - CASRDESAGPQHF TGTGCCAGCAGGGATGAATCTGCGGGGCCCCAGCATTTT
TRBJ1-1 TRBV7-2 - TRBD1 CASSLERGGVGTEAFF TGTGCCAGCAGCTTAGAGAGAGGGGGCGTGGGCACTGAAGCTTTCTTT
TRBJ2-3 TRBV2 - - CASSSMPGTDTQYF TGTGCCAGCAGTTCAATGCCAGGCACAGATACGCAGTATTTT
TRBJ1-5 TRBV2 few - CASRSGAQPQHF TGTGCCAGCAGGTCGGGAGCTCAGCCCCAGCATTTT
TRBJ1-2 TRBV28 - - CASSNTYYGYTF TGTGCCAGCAGTAACACCTACTATGGCTACACCTTC
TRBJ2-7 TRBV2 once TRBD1 CASTTGQGRMEQYF TGTGCCAGCACGACGGGACAGGGGCGGATGGAGCAGTACTTC
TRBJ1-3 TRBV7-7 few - CASSPTAYPSSGNTIYF TGTGCCAGCAGCCCCACAGCATATCCGAGCTCTGGAAACACCATATATTTT
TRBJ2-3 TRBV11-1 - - CASSLPRTVSTDTQYF TGTGCCAGCAGCTTACCTAGGACAGTCAGCACAGATACGCAGTATTTT
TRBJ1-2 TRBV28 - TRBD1 CAIGQGLGYTF TGTGCCATCGGACAGGGCCTTGGCTACACCTTC
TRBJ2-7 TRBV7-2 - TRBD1 CASSLVYLGQGGGSADF TGTGCCAGCAGCTTAGTCTACCTCGGACAGGGGGGAGGTAGCGCGGACTTC
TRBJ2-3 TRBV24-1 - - CATRQGATLTDTQYF TGTGCCACCCGTCAAGGGGCTACACTCACAGATACGCAGTATTTT
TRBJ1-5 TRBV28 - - CASSYSHSNQPQHF TGTGCCAGCAGCTATTCTCATAGCAATCAGCCCCAGCATTTT
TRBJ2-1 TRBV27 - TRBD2 CASSFVSGGDSYNEQFF TGTGCCAGCAGTTTTGTCAGCGGGGGGGACTCCTACAATGAGCAGTTCTTC
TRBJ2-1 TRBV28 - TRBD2 CASSSPVLAGRSSYNEQFF TGTGCCAGCAGTTCCCCGGTACTAGCGGGGAGGAGCTCCTACAATGAGCAGTTCTTC
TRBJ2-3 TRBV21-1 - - CASSKGAGDRGNRTDTQYF TGTGCCAGCAGCAAAGGGGCGGGGGACAGGGGTAATCGCACAGATACGCAGTATTTT
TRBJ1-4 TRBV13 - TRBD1 CASSFGGGSREKLFF TGTGCCAGCAGCTTCGGAGGGGGCTCCAGGGAAAAACTGTTTTTT
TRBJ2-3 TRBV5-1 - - CASSLGGRSTDTQYF TGCGCCAGCAGCTTGGGGGGCCGGAGCACAGATACGCAGTATTTT
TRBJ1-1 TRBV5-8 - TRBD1 CASSSTGTENTEAFF TGTGCCAGCAGCTCTACCGGGACAGAGAACACTGAAGCTTTCTTT
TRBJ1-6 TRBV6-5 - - CASRDSSTMGSPLHF TGTGCCAGCAGAGACAGCTCTACGATGGGGTCACCCCTCCACTTT
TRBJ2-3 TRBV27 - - CASSLNRVLPDTQYF TGTGCCAGCAGTTTAAACAGGGTTCTCCCAGATACGCAGTATTTT
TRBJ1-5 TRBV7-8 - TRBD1 CASSNPGTVNQPQHF TGTGCCAGCAGTAACCCCGGGACAGTCAATCAGCCCCAGCATTTT
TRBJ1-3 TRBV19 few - CASSIGTLGNTIYF TGTGCCAGTAGTATCGGGACACTAGGAAACACCATATATTTT
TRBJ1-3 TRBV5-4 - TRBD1 CASSFSGQGSGNTIYF TGTGCCAGCAGCTTTTCGGGACAGGGTTCTGGAAACACCATATATTTT
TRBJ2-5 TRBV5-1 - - CASRATDLQETQYF TGCGCCAGCAGGGCGACAGACCTCCAAGAGACCCAGTACTTC
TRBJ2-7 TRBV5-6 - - CASSLDGAEREQYF TGTGCCAGCAGCTTGGATGGGGCTGAGCGCGAGCAGTACTTC
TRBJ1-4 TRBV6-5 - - CASSRATNEKLFF TGTGCCAGCTCCCGAGCAACTAATGAAAAACTGTTTTTT
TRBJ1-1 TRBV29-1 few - CSVGKQGGGSEAFF TGCAGCGTTGGAAAACAGGGTGGGGGATCTGAAGCTTTCTTT
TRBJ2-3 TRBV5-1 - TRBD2 CASSHGTSGATDTQYF TGCGCCAGCAGTCACGGGACTAGCGGGGCCACAGATACGCAGTATTTT
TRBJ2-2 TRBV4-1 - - CASSQDHRSDTGELFF TGCGCCAGCAGCCAAGATCACAGGTCCGACACCGGGGAGCTGTTTTTT
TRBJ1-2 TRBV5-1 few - CASSFSRDRRYGYTF TGCGCCAGCAGCTTTTCTAGAGACAGACGCTATGGCTACACCTTC
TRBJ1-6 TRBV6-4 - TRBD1 CASSAQGQGNSPLHF TGTGCCAGCAGTGCACAGGGACAGGGGAATTCACCCCTCCACTTT
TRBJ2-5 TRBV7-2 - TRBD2 CASSLMGVVGGGQETQYF TGTGCCAGCAGCTTAATGGGGGTCGTTGGCGGGGGCCAAGAGACCCAGTACTTC
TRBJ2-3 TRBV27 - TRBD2 CASSLLAGGDTQYF TGTGCCAGCAGTTTACTAGCGGGCGGGGATACGCAGTATTTT
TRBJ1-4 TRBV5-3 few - CARSLPAGDRVGLREKLFF TGTGCCAGAAGCTTACCCGCCGGAGACAGAGTGGGACTAAGGGAAAAACTGTTTTTT
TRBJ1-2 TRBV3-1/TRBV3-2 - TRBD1 CASSQPGTGNYGYTF TGTGCCAGCAGCCAACCCGGGACAGGGAACTATGGCTACACCTTC
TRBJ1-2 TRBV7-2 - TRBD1 CASSTDRGPYGYTF TGTGCCAGCAGCACGGACAGGGGGCCCTATGGCTACACCTTC
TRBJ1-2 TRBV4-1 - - CASSHGGANYGYTF TGCGCCAGCAGCCACGGGGGAGCTAACTATGGCTACACCTTC
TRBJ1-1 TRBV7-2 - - CASSTRGGTRVSGRSEAFF TGTGCCAGCAGCACTCGGGGGGGCACACGCGTCTCGGGGCGTAGCGAAGCTTTCTTT
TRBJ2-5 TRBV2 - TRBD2 CASSPGGTWGTQYF TGTGCCAGCAGTCCCGGGGGGACCTGGGGGACCCAGTACTTC
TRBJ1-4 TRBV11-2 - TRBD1 CASSKAPGQGNEKLFF TGTGCCAGCAGTAAAGCTCCGGGACAGGGGAATGAAAAACTGTTTTTT
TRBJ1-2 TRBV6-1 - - CASSEPERYGYTF TGTGCCAGCAGTGAGCCGGAGCGGTATGGCTACACCTTC
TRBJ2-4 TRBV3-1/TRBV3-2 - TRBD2 CASSQEELALGKNIQYF TGTGCCAGCAGCCAAGAAGAACTAGCGTTGGGCAAAAACATTCAGTACTTC
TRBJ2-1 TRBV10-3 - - CAISPDSSYNEQFF TGTGCCATCAGTCCAGACAGTTCCTACAATGAGCAGTTCTTC
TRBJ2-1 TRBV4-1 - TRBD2 CASSQDLGLAGEIYNEQFF TGCGCCAGCAGCCAAGACCTGGGACTAGCGGGGGAGATATACAATGAGCAGTTCTTC
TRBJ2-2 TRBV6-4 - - CASNWGLTGELFF TGTGCCAGCAACTGGGGCCTCACCGGGGAGCTGTTTTTT
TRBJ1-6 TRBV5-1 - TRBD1 CASSSTGFSYNSPLHF TGCGCCAGCAGCTCGACAGGGTTCTCCTATAATTCACCCCTCCACTTT
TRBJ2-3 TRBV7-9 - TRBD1 CASSSRTGTEITDTQYF TGTGCCAGCAGCTCCAGGACCGGGACAGAGATCACAGATACGCAGTATTTT
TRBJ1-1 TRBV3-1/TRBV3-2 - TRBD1 CASRQGGNTEAFF TGTGCCAGCAGACAGGGGGGCAACACTGAAGCTTTCTTT
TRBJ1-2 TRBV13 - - CASSEGATESMYGYTF TGTGCCAGCAGTGAAGGGGCTACCGAAAGTATGTATGGCTACACCTTC
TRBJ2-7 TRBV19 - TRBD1 CASSPISRRGLYEQYF TGTGCCAGTAGTCCCATCTCACGCAGGGGGCTGTACGAGCAGTACTTC
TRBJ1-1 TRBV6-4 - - CASSPWEGTEAFF TGTGCCAGCAGTCCCTGGGAGGGCACTGAAGCTTTCTTT
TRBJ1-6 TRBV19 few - CASSSRINSPLHF TGTGCCAGTAGTTCGCGGATTAATTCACCCCTCCACTTT
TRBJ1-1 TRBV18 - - CASSTGQNTEAFF TGTGCCAGCTCAACAGGGCAGAACACTGAAGCTTTCTTT
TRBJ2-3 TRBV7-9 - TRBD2 CASSLGRTSGGYTDTQYF TGTGCCAGCAGCTTAGGGCGGACTAGCGGGGGCTACACAGATACGCAGTATTTT
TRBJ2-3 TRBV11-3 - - CASSLELADTQYF TGTGCCAGCAGCTTAGAGCTAGCAGATACGCAGTATTTT
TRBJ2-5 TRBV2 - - CASSAGQETQYF TGTGCCAGCAGTGCGGGGCAAGAGACCCAGTACTTC